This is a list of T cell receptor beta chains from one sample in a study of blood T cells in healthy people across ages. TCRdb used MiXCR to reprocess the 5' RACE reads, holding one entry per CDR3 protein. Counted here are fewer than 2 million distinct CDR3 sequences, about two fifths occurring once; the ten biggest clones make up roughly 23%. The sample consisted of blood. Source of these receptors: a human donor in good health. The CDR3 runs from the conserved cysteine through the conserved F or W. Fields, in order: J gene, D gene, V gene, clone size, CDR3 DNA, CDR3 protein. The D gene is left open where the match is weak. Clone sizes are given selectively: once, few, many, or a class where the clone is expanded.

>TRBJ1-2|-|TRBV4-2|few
TGTGCCAGCAGCCAAGAATTATGGGGTGCTAACTATGGCTACACCTTC
CASSQELWGANYGYTF
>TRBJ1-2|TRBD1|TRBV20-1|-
TGCAGTGCCGTGACAGGGGCCAACTATGGCTACACCTTC
CSAVTGANYGYTF
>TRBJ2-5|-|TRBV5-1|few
TGCGCCAGCAGCTCTGGGACTCCCCAAGAGACCCAGTACTTC
CASSSGTPQETQYF
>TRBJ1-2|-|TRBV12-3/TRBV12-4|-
TGTGCCAGCAGTTCCCCCGTGGGTGGCTACACCTTC
CASSSPVGGYTF
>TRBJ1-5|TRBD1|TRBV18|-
TGTGCCAGCTCATCGGGACAGGGGATATTGGAGCCCCAGCATTTT
CASSSGQGILEPQHF
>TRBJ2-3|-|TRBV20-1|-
TGCAGTGCTATAAGCCGCCTCACAGATACGCAGTATTTT
CSAISRLTDTQYF
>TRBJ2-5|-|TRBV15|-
TGTGCCACCAGCAGAGGTGGATGGGAGACCCAGTACTTC
CATSRGGWETQYF
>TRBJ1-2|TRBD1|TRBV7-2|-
TGTGCCAGCAGCCCGGCCGGGACAGGGGATCGGAACTATGGCTACACCTTC
CASSPAGTGDRNYGYTF
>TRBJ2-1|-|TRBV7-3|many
TGTGCCAGCAGCCTAAAGGGGGAAAATGAGCAGTTCTTC
CASSLKGENEQFF
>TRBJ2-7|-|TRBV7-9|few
TGTGCCATGCAAAGACAGGACTCCTACGAGCAGTACTTC
CAMQRQDSYEQYF
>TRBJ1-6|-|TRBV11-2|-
TGTGCCAGCAGCTTAGACAGGGTACATAATTCACCCCTCCACTTT
CASSLDRVHNSPLHF
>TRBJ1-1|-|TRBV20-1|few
TGCAGTGCTAGAGGCAGGGTATCCACTGAAGCTTTCTTT
CSARGRVSTEAFF
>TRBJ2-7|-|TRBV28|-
TGTGCCAGCAGTTTAATTAGCGGAGCGGGCGAGCAGTACTTC
CASSLISGAGEQYF
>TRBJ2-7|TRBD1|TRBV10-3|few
TGTGCCATCAGTGAGGGACAGGCAAGAAACGAGCAGTACTTC
CAISEGQARNEQYF
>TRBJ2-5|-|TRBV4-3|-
TGCGTCAGCAGCCAAGATAGACGGGGTGAGCAGTACTTC
CVSSQDRRGEQYF
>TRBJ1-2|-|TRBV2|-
-
CASIGTLRAGGIYGYTF
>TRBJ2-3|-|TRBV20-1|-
-
CSARDLWTSMGDTQYF
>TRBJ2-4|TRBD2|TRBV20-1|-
TGCAGTGCAAAAGGGACTAGCGGAGCCAAAAACATTCAGTACTTC
CSAKGTSGAKNIQYF
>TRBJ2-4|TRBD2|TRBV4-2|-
TGTGCCAGCAGTCCCCGGACTAGCGGGGGAAGTGGGCTTGTAGCCAAAAACATTCAGTACTTC
CASSPRTSGGSGLVAKNIQYF
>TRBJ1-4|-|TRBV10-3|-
TGTGCCATCGGCACCAGTGGAACCAATGAAAAACTGTTTTTT
CAIGTSGTNEKLFF
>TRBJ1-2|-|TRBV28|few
TGTGCCAGCAGTGCAATCCCCGCCGGGGCTTATGGCTACACCTTC
CASSAIPAGAYGYTF
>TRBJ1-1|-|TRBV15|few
TGTGCCACCAGCAGAGGGGGGGACACTGAAGCTTTCTTT
CATSRGGDTEAFF
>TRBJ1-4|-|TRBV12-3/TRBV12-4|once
TGTGCCAGCAGCCGGGACATAGGACTCGCAACTAATGAAAAACTGTTTTTT
CASSRDIGLATNEKLFF
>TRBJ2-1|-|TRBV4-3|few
TGCGCCAGCAGCCAAGATAGGGGAGTTCCGCGGTTCTTC
CASSQDRGVPRFF
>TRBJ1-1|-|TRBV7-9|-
TGTGCCAGCAGCTCCATGAGGGGCACTGAAGCTTTCTTT
CASSSMRGTEAFF